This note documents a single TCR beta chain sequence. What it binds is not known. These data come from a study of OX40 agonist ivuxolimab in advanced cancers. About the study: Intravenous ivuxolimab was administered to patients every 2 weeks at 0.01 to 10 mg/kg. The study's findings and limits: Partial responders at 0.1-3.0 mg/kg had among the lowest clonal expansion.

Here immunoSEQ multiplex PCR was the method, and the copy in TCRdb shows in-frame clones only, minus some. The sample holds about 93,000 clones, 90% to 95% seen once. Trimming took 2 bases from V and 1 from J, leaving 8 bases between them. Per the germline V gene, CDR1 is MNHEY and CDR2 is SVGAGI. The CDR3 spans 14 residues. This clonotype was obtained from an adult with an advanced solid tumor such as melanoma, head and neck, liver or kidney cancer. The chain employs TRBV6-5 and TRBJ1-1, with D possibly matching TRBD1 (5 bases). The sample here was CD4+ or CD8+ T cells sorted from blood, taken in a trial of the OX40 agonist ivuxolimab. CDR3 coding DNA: TGTGCCAGCAGTTACGCACAGGCGAACACTGAAGCTTTCTTT. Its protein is CASSYAQANTEAFF.